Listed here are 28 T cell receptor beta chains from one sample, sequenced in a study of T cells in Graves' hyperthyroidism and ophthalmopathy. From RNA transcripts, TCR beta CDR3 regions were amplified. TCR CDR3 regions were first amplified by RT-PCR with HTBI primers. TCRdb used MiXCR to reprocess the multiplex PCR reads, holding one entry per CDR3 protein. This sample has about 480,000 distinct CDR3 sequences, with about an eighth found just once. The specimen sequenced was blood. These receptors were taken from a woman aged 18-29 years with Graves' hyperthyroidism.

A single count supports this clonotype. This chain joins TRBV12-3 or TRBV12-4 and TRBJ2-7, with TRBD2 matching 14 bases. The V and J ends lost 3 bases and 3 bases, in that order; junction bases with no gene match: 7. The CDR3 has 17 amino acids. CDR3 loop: CASSFRPGLAGDYEQYV. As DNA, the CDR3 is TGTGCCAGCAGTTTTAGGCCGGGACTAGCGGGAGACTACGAGCAGTACGTC.

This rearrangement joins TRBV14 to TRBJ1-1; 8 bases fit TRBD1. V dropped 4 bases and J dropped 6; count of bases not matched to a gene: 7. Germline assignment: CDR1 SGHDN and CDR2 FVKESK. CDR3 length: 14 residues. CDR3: CASSPQGAIAEAFF. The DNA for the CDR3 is TGTGCCAGCAGCCCCCAGGGGGCTATCGCTGAAGCTTTCTTT.

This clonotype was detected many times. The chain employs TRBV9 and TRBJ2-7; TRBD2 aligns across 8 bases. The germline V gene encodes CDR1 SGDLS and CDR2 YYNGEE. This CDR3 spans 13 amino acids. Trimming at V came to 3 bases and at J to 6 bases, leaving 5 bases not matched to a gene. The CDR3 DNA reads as TGTGCCAGCAGCGCAGGACTAGCCGGCGAGCAGTACGTC. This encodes CASSAGLAGEQYV.

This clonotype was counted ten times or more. DNA for the CDR3: TGTGCCAGCAGCTTAGATAGCGGGACCCCTTGGGAGACCCAGTACTTC. It translates to CASSLDSGTPWETQYF. The chain employs TRBV11-2 and TRBJ2-5, with 8 bases identical to TRBD2. The CDR3 consists of 16 residues. From germline, CDR1 is SGHAT and CDR2 FQNNGV. The trim removed 0 bases at V and 5 bases at J, leaving 8 bases unmatched.

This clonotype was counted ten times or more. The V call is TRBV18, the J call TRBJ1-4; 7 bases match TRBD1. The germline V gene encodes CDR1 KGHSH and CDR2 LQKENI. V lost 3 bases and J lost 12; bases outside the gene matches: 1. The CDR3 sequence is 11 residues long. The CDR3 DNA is TGTGCCAGCTCACCTGACAGGGAACTGTTTTTT. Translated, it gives CASSPDRELFF.

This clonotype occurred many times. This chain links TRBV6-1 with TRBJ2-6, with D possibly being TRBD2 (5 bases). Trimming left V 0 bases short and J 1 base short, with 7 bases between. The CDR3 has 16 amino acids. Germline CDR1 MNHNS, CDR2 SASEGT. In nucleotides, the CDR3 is TGTGCCAGCAGTGAAGCTTCGGGGTCTGGGGCCAACGTCCTGACTTTC. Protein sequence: CASSEASGSGANVLTF.

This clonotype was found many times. The CDR3 sequence: CASRGAADEQFF. The CDR3, as DNA: TGTGCCAGCAGGGGGGCGGCTGATGAGCAGTTCTTC. The chain is built from TRBV7-6 and TRBJ2-1; a possible D gene is TRBD1 (6 bases). The CDR3 has 12 residues. Trimming removed 6 bases at V and 8 bases at J, with 11 bases between. Germline V gene data show CDR1 as SGHVS and CDR2 as FNYEAQ.

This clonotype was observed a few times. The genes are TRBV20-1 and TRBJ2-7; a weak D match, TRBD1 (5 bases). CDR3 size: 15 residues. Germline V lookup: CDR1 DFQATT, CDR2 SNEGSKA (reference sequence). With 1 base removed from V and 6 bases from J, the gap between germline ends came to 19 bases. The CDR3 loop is CSARGATGQWFEQYF. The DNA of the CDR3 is TGCAGTGCTAGAGGAGCAACAGGCCAATGGTTCGAGCAGTACTTC.

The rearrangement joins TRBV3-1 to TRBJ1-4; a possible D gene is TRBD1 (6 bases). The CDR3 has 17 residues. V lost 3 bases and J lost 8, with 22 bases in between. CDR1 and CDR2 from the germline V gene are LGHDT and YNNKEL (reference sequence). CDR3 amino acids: CASSQSTGRVGKEKLFF. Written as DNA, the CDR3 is TGTGCCAGCAGCCAGTCGACAGGTCGGGTCGGAAAGGAAAAACTGTTTTTT.

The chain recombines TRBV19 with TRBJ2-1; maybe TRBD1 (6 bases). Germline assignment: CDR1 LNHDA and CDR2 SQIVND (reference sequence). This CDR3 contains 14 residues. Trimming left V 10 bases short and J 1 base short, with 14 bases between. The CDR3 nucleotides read TGTGCCACGCGCTTGGGACATTCCTACAATGAGCAGTTCTTC. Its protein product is CATRLGHSYNEQFF. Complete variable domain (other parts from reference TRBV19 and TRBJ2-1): DGGITQSPKYLFRKEGQNVTLSCEQNLNHDAMYWYRQDPGQGLRLIYYSQIVNDFQKGDIAEGYSVSREKKESFPLTVTSAQKNPTAFYLCATRLGHSYNEQFFGPGTRLTVL.

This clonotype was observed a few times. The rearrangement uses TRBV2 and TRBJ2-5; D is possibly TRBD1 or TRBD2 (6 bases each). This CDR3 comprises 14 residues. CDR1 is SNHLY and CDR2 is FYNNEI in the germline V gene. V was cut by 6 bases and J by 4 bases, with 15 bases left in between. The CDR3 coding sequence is TGTGCCAGCAGCGATGAACAGGGAGGAGAGACCCAGTACTTC. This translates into CASSDEQGGETQYF. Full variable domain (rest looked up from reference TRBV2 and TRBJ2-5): EPEVTQTPSHQVTQMGQEVILRCVPISNHLYFYWYRQILGQKVEFLVSFYNNEISEKSEIFDDQFSVERPDGSNFTLKIRSTKLEDSAMYFCASSDEQGGETQYFGPGTRLLVL.

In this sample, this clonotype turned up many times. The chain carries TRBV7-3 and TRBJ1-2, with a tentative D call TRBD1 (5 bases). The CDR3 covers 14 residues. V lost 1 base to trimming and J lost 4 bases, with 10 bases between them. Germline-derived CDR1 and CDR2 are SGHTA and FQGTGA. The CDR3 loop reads CASSLNVGGYGYTF. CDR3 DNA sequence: TGTGCCAGCAGCTTAAACGTCGGGGGCTATGGCTACACCTTC.

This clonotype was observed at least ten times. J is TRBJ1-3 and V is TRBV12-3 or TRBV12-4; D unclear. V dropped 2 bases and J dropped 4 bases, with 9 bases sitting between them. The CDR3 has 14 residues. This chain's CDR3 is CASSLTERGNTIYF. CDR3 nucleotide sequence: TGTGCCAGCAGTTTAACAGAGCGGGGAAACACCATATATTTT.

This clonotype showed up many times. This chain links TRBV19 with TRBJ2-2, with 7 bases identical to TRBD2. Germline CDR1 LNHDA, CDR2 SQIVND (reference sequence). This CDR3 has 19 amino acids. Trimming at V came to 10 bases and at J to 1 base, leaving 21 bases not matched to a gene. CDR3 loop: CATRGEGRWAGLNTGELFF. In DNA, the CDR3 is TGTGCCACCCGGGGGGAAGGACGGTGGGCGGGATTGAACACCGGGGAGCTGTTTTTT.

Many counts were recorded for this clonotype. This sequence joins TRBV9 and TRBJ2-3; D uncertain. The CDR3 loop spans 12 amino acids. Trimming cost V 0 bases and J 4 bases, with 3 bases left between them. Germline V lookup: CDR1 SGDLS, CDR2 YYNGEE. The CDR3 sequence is CASSVDPDTQYF. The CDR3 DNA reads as TGTGCCAGCAGCGTAGACCCAGATACGCAGTATTTT.

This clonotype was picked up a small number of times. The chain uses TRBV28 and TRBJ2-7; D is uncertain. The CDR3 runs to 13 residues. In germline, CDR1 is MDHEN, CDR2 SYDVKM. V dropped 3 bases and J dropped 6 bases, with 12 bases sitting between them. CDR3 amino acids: CASSFIPLREQYF. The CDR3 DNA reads TGTGCCAGCAGTTTTATCCCCCTCCGCGAGCAGTACTTC.

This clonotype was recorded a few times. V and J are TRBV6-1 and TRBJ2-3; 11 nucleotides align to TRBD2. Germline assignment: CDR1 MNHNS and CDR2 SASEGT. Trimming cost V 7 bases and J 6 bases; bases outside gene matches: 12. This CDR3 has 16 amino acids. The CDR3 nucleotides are TGTGCCAGCAAATTCCTACTAGCGGGAGCACGGGATACGCAGTATTTT. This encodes CASKFLLAGARDTQYF.

The CDR3 region is CAISGSSGITYEQYF. Here the CDR3 DNA reads TGTGCCATCAGCGGTAGCAGCGGGATAACCTACGAGCAGTACTTC. The chain has TRBV10-3 and TRBJ2-7, with TRBD2 matching 7 bases. Germline V CDR1 and CDR2: ENHRY, SYGVKD. Losses at the gene ends were 6 bases for V and 2 bases for J; bases not matched to a gene: 10. The CDR3 runs to 15 residues.

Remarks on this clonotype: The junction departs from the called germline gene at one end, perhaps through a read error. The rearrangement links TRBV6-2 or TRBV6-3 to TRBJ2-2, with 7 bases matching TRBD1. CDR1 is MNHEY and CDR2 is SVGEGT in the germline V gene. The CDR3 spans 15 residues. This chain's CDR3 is CASRTGTANIGELFF. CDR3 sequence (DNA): TGTGCCAGCAGGACCGGGACAGCGAACATCGGGGAGCTGTTTTTT.

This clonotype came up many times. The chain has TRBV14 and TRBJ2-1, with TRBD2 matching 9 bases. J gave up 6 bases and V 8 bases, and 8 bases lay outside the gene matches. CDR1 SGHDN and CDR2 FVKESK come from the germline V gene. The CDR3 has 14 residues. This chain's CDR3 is CASRPGLAPNEQFF. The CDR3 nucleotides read TGTGCCAGCCGACCGGGACTAGCCCCCAATGAGCAGTTCTTC.

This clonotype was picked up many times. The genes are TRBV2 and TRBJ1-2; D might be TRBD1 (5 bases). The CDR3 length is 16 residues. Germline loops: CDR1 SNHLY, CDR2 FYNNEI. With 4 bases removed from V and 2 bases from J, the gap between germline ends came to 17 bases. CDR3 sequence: CASSAPLIGVNYGYTF. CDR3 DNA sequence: TGTGCCAGCAGTGCCCCCTTGATAGGGGTGAACTATGGCTACACCTTC.

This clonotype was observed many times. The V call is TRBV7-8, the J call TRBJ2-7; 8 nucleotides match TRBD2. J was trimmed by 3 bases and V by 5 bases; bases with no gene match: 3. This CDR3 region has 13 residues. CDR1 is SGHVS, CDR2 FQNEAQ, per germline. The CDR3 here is CASSRLAGYEQYV. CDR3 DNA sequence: TGTGCCAGCAGCCGTCTAGCGGGCTACGAGCAGTACGTC.

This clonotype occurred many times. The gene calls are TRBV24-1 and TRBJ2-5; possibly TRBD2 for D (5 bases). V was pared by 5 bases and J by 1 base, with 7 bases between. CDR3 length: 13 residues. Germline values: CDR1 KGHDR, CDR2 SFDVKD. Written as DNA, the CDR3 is TGTGCCACCAGTGGCCGGGGCCAAGAGACCCAGTACTTC. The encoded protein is CATSGRGQETQYF.

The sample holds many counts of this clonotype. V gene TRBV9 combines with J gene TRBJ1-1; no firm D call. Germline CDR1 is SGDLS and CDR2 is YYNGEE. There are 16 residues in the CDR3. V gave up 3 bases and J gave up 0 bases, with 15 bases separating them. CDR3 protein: CASSASGGTMNTEAFF. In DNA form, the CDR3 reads TGTGCCAGCAGCGCGTCAGGCGGCACAATGAACACTGAAGCTTTCTTT.

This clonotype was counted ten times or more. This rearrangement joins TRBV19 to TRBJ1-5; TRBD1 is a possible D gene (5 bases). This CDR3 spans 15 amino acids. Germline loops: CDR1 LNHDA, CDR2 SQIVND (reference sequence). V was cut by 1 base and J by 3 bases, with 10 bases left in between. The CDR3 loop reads CASSIAEGVNQPQHF. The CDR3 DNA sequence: TGTGCCAGTAGTATAGCGGAAGGGGTCAATCAGCCCCAGCATTTT.

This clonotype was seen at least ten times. The CDR3 sequence is CASSNEPNTEAFF. CDR3 coding DNA: TGTGCCAGCAGCAACGAGCCGAACACTGAAGCTTTCTTT. V is TRBV13 and J is TRBJ1-1; unclear D gene. Germline CDR1 reads PRHDT; CDR2 reads FYEKMQ (reference sequence). V shed 5 bases and J shed 1 base, with 8 bases lying between them. The CDR3 is 13 amino acids.

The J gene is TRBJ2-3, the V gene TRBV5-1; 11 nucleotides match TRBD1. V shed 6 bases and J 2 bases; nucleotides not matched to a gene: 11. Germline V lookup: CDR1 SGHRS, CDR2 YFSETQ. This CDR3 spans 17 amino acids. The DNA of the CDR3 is TGCGCCAGCAACTCGGTTGGGACAGGGGGATACACAGATACGCAGTATTTT. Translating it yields CASNSVGTGGYTDTQYF.

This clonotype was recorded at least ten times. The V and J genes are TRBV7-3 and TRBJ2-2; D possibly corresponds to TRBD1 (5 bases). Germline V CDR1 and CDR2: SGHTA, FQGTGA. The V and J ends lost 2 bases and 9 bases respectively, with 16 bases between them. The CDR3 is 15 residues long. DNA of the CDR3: TGTGCCAGCAGCTTATCCGGACAAACCTCCAGGGAGCTGTTTTTT. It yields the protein CASSLSGQTSRELFF.